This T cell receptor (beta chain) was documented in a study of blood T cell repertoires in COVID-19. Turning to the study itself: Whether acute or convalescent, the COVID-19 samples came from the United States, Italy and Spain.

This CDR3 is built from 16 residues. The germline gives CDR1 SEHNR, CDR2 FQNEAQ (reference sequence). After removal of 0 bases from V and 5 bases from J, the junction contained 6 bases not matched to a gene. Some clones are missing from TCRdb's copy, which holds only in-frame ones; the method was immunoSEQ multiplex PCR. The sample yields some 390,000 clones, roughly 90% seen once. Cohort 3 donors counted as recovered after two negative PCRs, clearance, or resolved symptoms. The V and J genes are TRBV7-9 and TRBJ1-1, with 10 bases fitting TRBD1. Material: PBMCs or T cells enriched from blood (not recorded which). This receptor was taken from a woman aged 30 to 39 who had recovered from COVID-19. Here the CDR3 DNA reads TGTGCCAGCAGCTTAGCCGGGACAGGGGTGCGGACTGAAGCTTTCTTT. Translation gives CASSLAGTGVRTEAFF.